This T cell receptor (beta chain) was identified during a study of Ad26.COV2.S vaccination and SARS-CoV-2 variants (dated by TCRdb to about 2021). Notes on the research overall: Donors in the vaccine arm were drawn from COV1001, a phase I-IIa trial of Ad26.COV2.S in healthy adults that was multicentre, randomized, double-blind and placebo-controlled. Dosing of Ad26.COV2.S was intramuscular, at either 5x10^10 or 1x10^11 viral particles, delivered as one shot or as two shots spaced 56 days apart. The specificity and breadth of SARS-CoV-2-reactive T cell receptors after Ad26.COV2.S vaccination were assessed by TCRbeta repertoire sequencing. A total of 32 samples were included in the TCR-sequenced set, comprising 19 Ad26.COV2.S vaccine recipients, 5 placebo recipients and 8 SARS-CoV-2 convalescent individuals. Trial participants were randomized into five groups of five, in which low-dose or high-dose Ad26.COV2.S was given once or twice, or placebo was given on both occasions. Investigators remained blinded to trial group allocation during experiments and outcome assessment. Overall results and qualifications from the work: After vaccination, substantial breadth of spike-specific CD8+ and CD4+ T cell responses was reported. The study was not powered for comparison of responses between vaccine doses or regimens. Compared with placebo recipients, Ad26.COV2.S recipients showed higher spike-specific TCR breadth (P = 0.0014). Vaccine and placebo recipients had comparable non-spike TCR breadth, which fits with the vaccine containing only spike. The authors noted that total T cell responses may have been underestimated by the TCR breadth and depth analyses.

What the treatment or condition label conveys for this sample: about 20 received Ad26.COV2.S at low or high dose, single or two shots; several received placebo; per-sample allocation not given. Repertoires of vaccine and placebo recipients were sequenced from samples taken on day 63 after the first injection. Cohort 1b enrolled 25 or so adults aged 18-55 years at a single site in Boston, USA, between 29 July and 7 August 2020. As a vaccine, Ad26.COV2.S was a replication-incompetent adenovirus type 26 vector that expressed a prefusion-stabilized SARS-CoV-2 spike protein derived from the original Wuhan strain. The immunoSEQ Assay was the method used to sequence TCRbeta CDR3 regions. After extraction, genomic DNA underwent amplification by bias-controlled multiplex PCR, followed by high-throughput sequencing. As for how the authors treated the data: To quantify the absolute abundance of every unique TCRbeta CDR3 region, sequences were collapsed and filtered. T cell fraction was estimated by normalization of TCRbeta template counts to usable DNA, with usable DNA being measured through amplification of reference genes present in all nucleated cells. Repertoire TCRs were annotated as SARS-CoV-2-specific when V gene, CDR3 amino acid sequence and J gene were exactly matched to a known reactive TCR set. The reference SARS-CoV-2 TCR set was derived from MIRA and filtered for enrichment in COVID-19-positive ImmuneCODE repertoires, a step that removed public or cross-reactive TCRs. Based on the MIRA antigens, annotated TCRs were further analysed at the level of specific ORF or position within ORF. Breadth was defined as the number of annotated unique rearrangements divided by the total number of unique productive rearrangements, and depth was defined as the summed frequency of the annotated unique rearrangements. Group comparisons of TCR breadth used two-sided Wilcoxon rank-sum tests. Imported from immuneACCESS, the table was reduced by TCRdb to in-frame sequences with V and J called. These copies leave out some clones; in studies compared against another copy, an unresolved V gene accounts for under half, and the cause of the remainder is not known. V and J calls and clone size are given by that table; D and trimming were obtained from the DNA. Across this sample there are 300,000 to 400,000 clones, with around 81% seen only once. Approximately 2% of the sample is held by the ten biggest clonotypes.

Worth noting for this clone: Its antigen remains unidentified. One base away there is no much larger clone; base qualities are not given.

The CDR3 numbers 16 residues from cysteine through phenylalanine. The retained sequence is limited to the CDR3, 48 bases, with the frame set at the first base. The rearrangement combines TRBV21-1 with TRBJ2-3; the table's D call TRBD1 went unverified against the DNA. TRBV21-1 is a recognized pseudogene. The TCR originated in a person aged 18 to 59 who received the Ad26.COV2.S COVID-19 vaccine or a placebo. Sequences were derived from peripheral blood, sampled in a trial of Ad26.COV2.S vaccine versus placebo. The bases are TGTGCCAGCAGCCGGGCGGACAGGGGGCCGACAGATACGCAGTATTTT. Its protein reads: CASSRADRGPTDTQYF.